The clone carrying this TCR beta chain was detected only once. Its target is unknown. These data come from a study of Tregs in tolerant kidney transplant recipients. Study-wide results and limits: Findings come from small patient numbers and require larger validation.

The CDR3 is 19 amino acids. In germline, CDR1 is SEHNR, CDR2 FQNEAQ (reference sequence). Trimming removed 3 bases from V and 0 bases from J; junction bases left unmatched: 13. Measured with immunoSEQ multiplex PCR; TCRdb has only the in-frame clones, and not every one. The data contain tens of thousands of clones, around four fifths of them singletons. CD4+CD25+CD127- Tregs, CD4+CD25- non-Tregs, CD4 and CD8 cells were sorted. The chain links TRBV7-9 to TRBJ1-3, with 8 bases fitting TRBD1. Sequenced: CD4+ T cells from blood. The sequence derives from a human donor in good health. The CDR3 DNA sequence: TGTGCCAGCAGCTTTCGGGAGACAGGGGCCCCGTACTCTGGAAACACCATATATTTT. Translation gives CASSFRETGAPYSGNTIYF.